The rows below give T cell receptor beta chains drawn from one sample of a study of T cell responses to AZD1222 COVID-19 vaccine. Only in-frame clones appear in the TCRdb table, and some are missing; sequencing was by immunoSEQ multiplex PCR. The data contain 150,000 to 200,000 clones, around 87% of them singletons. The sequencing here drew on peripheral blood, taken on day 0 of AZD1222 vaccination. These receptors came from an adult in good health. The conserved cysteine and the conserved F or W are not part of the CDR3 here. D genes are given only for firm matches.

v_call: TRBV18; d_call: TRBD2; cdr3_aa: ASSPVAGGGSSYEQY
v_call: TRBV19; d_call: -; cdr3_aa: ASSIRQGIWLDTEAF
v_call: TRBV7-6; d_call: TRBD1; cdr3_aa: ASSLPGRTGGVKRNQPQH
v_call: TRBV27; d_call: TRBD1; cdr3_aa: ASSSSRGQGQETQY
v_call: TRBV10-3; d_call: -; cdr3_aa: AITERGLGTEAF
v_call: TRBV6-5; d_call: -; cdr3_aa: ASSTRDSTDTQY
v_call: TRBV5-1; d_call: -; cdr3_aa: ASSLWGGSLIQETQY
v_call: TRBV2; d_call: -; cdr3_aa: ASSSYRGPQH
v_call: TRBV20-1; d_call: -; cdr3_aa: SARNNQPQH
v_call: TRBV19; d_call: TRBD2; cdr3_aa: ASSGRTSGDTDTQY
v_call: TRBV7-9; d_call: -; cdr3_aa: ASSLEGENTEAF
v_call: TRBV27; d_call: TRBD1; cdr3_aa: ASSLRFPGGDGYT
v_call: TRBV5-1; d_call: -; cdr3_aa: ASSSRDVNTEAF
v_call: TRBV7-9; d_call: TRBD2; cdr3_aa: ASRMGLSTDTQY